This T cell receptor beta chain originates from a study of human CD4 T cells and Enterobacteriaceae (dated by TCRdb to about 2020). Summary of the overall study and its limitations: In ex vivo samples, clonotypes with broad cross-reactivity seemed more expanded than specific clonotypes, as 11 of 19 and about 65% of the roughly 35 fell within the top 5%. The reactivity of ex vivo clonotypes was inferred solely through the matching of nucleotide sequences to CFSE-low cultures from the same donors.

The ex vivo total memory CD4+ samples were sequenced at deep level, which gave a detection sensitivity of one cell in 200,000. The QIAamp DNA Micro Kit was used to extract genomic DNA from cell pellets, and the quantity and purity of the genomic DNA were checked by spectrophotometry. TCR Vbeta CDR3 regions were amplified with the immunoSEQ multiplex PCR assay. The amplicons were sequenced on the Illumina HiSeq platform. The retrieved sequences were 87 nucleotides in length and included the CDR3 region. The original methods were these. A clonotype was defined as a unique productive TCR Vbeta nucleotide sequence and was quantified by productive template frequency from ImmunoSEQ Analyzer V3.0. Expanded clonotypes were defined by a threshold at the top 5th percentile of each frequency-ranked repertoire. Repertoire overlap was calculated as Chao-Jaccard with the R package fossil and was visualized by nonmetric multidimensional scaling with the R package MASS. The table was pulled from immuneACCESS by TCRdb, which kept in-frame rearrangements only. Such tables lose some clones; where checked, under half of the loss comes from unresolved V genes, and the rest has no known cause. V and J calls plus clone size are reproduced from that table; the DNA served to infer D and trimming. This sample holds 27,000 or so clones; approximately 80% were observed only once. Around 0.88% of the sample goes to the ten largest clones.

About this clone itself: Its recognized antigen is unknown. No base quality information exists; no much larger clone differs at one position.

CDR1 and CDR2 are drawn from the germline V gene: SGHRS, YFSETQ. V loses 4 bases of germline sequence and J loses 4 bases, and the interval between the two ends is 8 bases. Including cysteine and phenylalanine, the CDR3 has 12 amino acids. Of all the DNA, just the CDR3 is kept, 36 bases in frame from base 1. On a FACSAria III, memory CD4+ T cells were FACS-sorted to over 95% purity, defined as all CD4+ cells except CD45RA+CCR7+CD95- naive cells. Healthy donor blood was obtained from blood donation centers in Switzerland. Total CD4+ T cells and monocytes were enriched by positive selection with CD4 and CD14 magnetic microbeads. CD8+, CD14+, CD16+, CD56+, CD19+ and CD25-bright cells were excluded before sorting. To assess in vivo expansion of bacteria-reactive clonotypes, total memory CD4+ T cells from a couple of blood donors were sequenced directly ex vivo. Ficoll-Paque Plus was used to isolate peripheral blood mononuclear cells from donor blood.

Sample: memory CD4+ T cells from blood. Per the publication, the cell subset or site label means: total memory CD4 T cells sorted directly ex vivo, unstimulated. Recombination connected TRBV5-1 to TRBJ1-2; too little of a D gene remains to name it. This sequence originates from a human donor in good health. CDR3 protein: CASSPDLYGYTF. The nucleotides read TGCGCCAGCAGCCCGGACCTCTATGGCTACACCTTC.